The 10 T cell receptor beta chains presented below share a single source sample, sequenced in a study of blood T cell repertoires in COVID-19. Data came from immunoSEQ multiplex PCR; TCRdb stores just in-frame clones and leaves some out. This sample has approximately 210,000 clones, with approximately 85% found just once. What was sequenced was PBMCs or T cells enriched from blood (not recorded which). These receptors came from a man aged 35 to 55 who had recovered from COVID-19.

V gene TRBV7-9 combines with J gene TRBJ1-1, with D uncertain. Between the trimmed V and J ends, which lost 6 bases and 0 bases, there was a span of 8 bases. Germline V CDR1 and CDR2: SEHNR, FQNEAQ (reference sequence). This CDR3 is 13 amino acids long. Here the CDR3 DNA reads TGTGCCAGCAGTTTCGACATGAACACTGAAGCTTTCTTT. It specifies CASSFDMNTEAFF.

The rearrangement uses TRBV6-6 and TRBJ2-2; no firm D call. Germline lookup yields CDR1 MNHNY and CDR2 SVGAGI (reference sequence). The germline V and J ends were trimmed by 5 bases and 3 bases, with 7 bases remaining between them. There are 13 residues in the CDR3. The CDR3 is CASSQQYTGELFF. DNA of the CDR3: TGTGCCAGCAGTCAACAGTACACCGGGGAGCTGTTTTTT.

This chain joins TRBV5-4 and TRBJ1-1, with a weak D call TRBD1 (5 bases). Trimming took off 1 base at V and 1 base at J, with 8 bases between the two ends. This CDR3 has 14 amino acids. From germline, CDR1 is SGHNT and CDR2 YYREEE (reference sequence). CDR3 in amino acids: CASSLPTENTEAFF. The CDR3 nucleotides read TGTGCCAGCAGCTTGCCGACAGAGAACACTGAAGCTTTCTTT.

J is TRBJ2-2 and V is TRBV19; TRBD2 agrees at 9 bases. This CDR3 has 16 amino acids. The J segment lost 3 bases and the V segment lost 3 bases, leaving 5 bases of the junction unmatched. Germline CDR1 reads LNHDA; CDR2 reads SQIVND (reference sequence). The CDR3 region is CASSIYSGSYTGELFF. The DNA for the CDR3 is TGTGCCAGTAGTATTTATAGCGGGAGTTACACCGGGGAGCTGTTTTTT.

The chain is built from TRBV9 and TRBJ1-3; TRBD1 matches 9 bases. CDR1 SGDLS and CDR2 YYNGEE come from the germline V gene. The CDR3 extends over 15 amino acids. Trimming cost V 3 bases and J 6 bases; bases outside gene matches: 7. The CDR3 bases are TGTGCCAGCAGCGACACAGGGGGCACCTTAAACACCATATATTTT. Its protein product is CASSDTGGTLNTIYF.

The chain uses TRBV11-2 and TRBJ2-3; maybe TRBD2 (6 bases). The CDR3 contains 15 residues. V gave up 4 bases and J gave up 2 bases, with 13 bases separating them. Germline V gene sequence: CDR1 SGHAT, CDR2 FQNNGV. The CDR3 protein is CASSSLWRDTDTQYF. The CDR3 DNA sequence: TGTGCCAGCAGCTCGCTCTGGAGGGACACAGATACGCAGTATTTT. The variable domain in full, completed from reference TRBV11-2 and TRBJ2-3, reads EAGVAQSPRYKIIEKRQSVAFWCNPISGHATLYWYQQILGQGPKLLIQFQNNGVVDDSQLPKDRFSAERLKGVDSTLKIQPAKLEDSAVYLCASSSLWRDTDTQYFGPGTRLTVL.

The V gene is TRBV18, the J gene TRBJ2-3; D is perhaps TRBD1 (6 bases). Germline V gene sequence: CDR1 KGHSH, CDR2 LQKENI. The CDR3 has 14 amino acids. The V end lost 2 bases, the J end lost 5 bases, and 11 bases lay between the germline ends. The CDR3 nucleotides are TGTGCCAGCTCACCAGAGCCAGGGGAAGATACGCAGTATTTT. Its translation is CASSPEPGEDTQYF. The whole variable domain, remainder taken from reference TRBV18 and TRBJ2-3, is NAGVMQNPRHLVRRRGQEARLRCSPMKGHSHVYWYRQLPEEGLKFMVYLQKENIIDESGMPKERFSAEFPKEGPSILRIQQVVRGDSAAYFCASSPEPGEDTQYFGPGTRLTVL.

The V gene is TRBV19, the J gene TRBJ2-5; TRBD2 matches 10 bases. The CDR3 sequence is 13 residues long. Germline V gene sequence: CDR1 LNHDA, CDR2 SQIVND (reference sequence). The CDR3 protein is CAETSGFQETQYF. Written as DNA, the CDR3 is TGTGCGGAGACTAGCGGGTTCCAAGAGACCCAGTACTTC.

V and J are TRBV2 and TRBJ1-5; TRBD1 might be the D (6 bases). V gave up 4 bases and J gave up 0 bases, with 10 bases separating them. The germline V gene encodes CDR1 SNHLY and CDR2 FYNNEI. The CDR3 has 15 residues. CDR3 in amino acids: CASSVEGVSNQPQHF. For the CDR3, the DNA is TGTGCCAGCAGTGTTGAGGGGGTTAGCAATCAGCCCCAGCATTTT.

This sequence joins TRBV3-1 (or the pseudogene TRBV3-2) and TRBJ2-1, with 9 nucleotides matching TRBD2. The CDR3 runs 20 residues. With 9 bases clipped from V and 3 bases from J, the junction kept 24 bases outside the gene matches. Germline V CDR1 and CDR2: LGHDT, YNNKEL (reference sequence). The CDR3 nucleotides are TGTGCCAGTGGCGACTTTAGCGGGAGTATAAGGTCCCCTCACTACAATGAGCAGTTCTTC. Protein: CASGDFSGSIRSPHYNEQFF.